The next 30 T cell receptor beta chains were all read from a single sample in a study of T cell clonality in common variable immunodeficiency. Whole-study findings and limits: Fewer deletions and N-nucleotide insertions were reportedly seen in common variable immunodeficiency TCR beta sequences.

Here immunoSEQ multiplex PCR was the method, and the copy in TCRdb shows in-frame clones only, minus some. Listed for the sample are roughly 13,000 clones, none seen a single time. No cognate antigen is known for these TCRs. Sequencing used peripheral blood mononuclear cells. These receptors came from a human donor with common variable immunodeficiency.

The CDR3: CASTPLVDTIYF. The CDR3 DNA, read in part, is TGTGCCAGCACCCCCCTGGTAGACACC. The chain links TRBV7-4 to TRBJ1-3; D unresolved. From the germline J gene comes the end of the CDR3, since the read stops 3 residues before it. The germline V gene has CDR1 SGHVT and CDR2 SQSDAQ. Trimming shortened V by 7 bases and J by 8 bases, and 12 bases separated the two germline ends. The length of the CDR3 is 12 residues.

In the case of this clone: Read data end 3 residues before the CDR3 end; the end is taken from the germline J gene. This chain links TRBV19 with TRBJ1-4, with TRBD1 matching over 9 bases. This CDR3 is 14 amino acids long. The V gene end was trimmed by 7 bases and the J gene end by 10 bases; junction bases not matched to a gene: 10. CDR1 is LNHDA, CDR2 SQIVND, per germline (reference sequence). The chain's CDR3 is CASTRGQGDGKLFF. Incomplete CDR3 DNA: TGTGCCAGTACCAGGGGACAGGGCGACGGAAAA.

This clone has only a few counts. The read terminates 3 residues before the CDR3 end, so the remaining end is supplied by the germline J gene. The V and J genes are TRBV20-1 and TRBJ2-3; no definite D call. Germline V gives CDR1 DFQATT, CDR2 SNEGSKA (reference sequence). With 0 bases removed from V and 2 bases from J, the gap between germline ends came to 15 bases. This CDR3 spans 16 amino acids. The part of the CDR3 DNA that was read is TGCAGTGCTAGAGACGTAAAGGGCTCATTCACAGATACG. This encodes CSARDVKGSFTDT. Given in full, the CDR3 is CSARDVKGSFTDTQYF.

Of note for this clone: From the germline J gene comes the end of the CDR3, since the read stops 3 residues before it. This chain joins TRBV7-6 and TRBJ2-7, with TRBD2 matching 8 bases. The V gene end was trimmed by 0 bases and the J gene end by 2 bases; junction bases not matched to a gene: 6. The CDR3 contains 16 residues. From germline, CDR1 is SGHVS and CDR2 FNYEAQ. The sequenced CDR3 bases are TGTGCCAGCAGCTTAGCCCGGGGGGGATTTACCTACGAG. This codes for CASSLARGGFTYE. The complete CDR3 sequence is CASSLARGGFTYEQYF.

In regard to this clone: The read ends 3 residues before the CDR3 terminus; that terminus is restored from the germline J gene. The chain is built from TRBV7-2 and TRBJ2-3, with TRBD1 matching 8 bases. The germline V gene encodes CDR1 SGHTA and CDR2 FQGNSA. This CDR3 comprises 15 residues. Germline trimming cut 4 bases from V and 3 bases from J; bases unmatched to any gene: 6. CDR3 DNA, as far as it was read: TGTGCCAGCAGCTCCCCCAGGGGGCTGACAGATACG. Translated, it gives CASSSPRGLTDT. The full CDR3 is CASSSPRGLTDTQYF.

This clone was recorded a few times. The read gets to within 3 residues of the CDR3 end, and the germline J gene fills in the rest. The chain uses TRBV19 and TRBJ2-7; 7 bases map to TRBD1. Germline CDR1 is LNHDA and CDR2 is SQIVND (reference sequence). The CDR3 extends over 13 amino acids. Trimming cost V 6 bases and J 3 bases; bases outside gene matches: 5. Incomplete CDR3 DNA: TGTGCCAGTAGCATGACAGGGTACTACGAG. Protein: CASSMTGYYE. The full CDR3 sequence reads CASSMTGYYEQYF.

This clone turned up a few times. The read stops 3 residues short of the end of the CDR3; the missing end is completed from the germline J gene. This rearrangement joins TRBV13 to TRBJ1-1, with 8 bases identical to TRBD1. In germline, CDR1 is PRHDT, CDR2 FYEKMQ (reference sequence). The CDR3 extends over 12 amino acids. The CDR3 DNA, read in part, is TGTGCCAGCACCGGACAGGGCAAGCAA. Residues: CASTGQGKQ. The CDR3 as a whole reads CASTGQGKQAFF.

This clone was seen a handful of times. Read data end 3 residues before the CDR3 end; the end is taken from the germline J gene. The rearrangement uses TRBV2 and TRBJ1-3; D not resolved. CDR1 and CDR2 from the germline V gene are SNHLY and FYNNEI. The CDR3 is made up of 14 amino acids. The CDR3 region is CASSADWRGGAIYF. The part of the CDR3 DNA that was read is TGTGCCAGCAGTGCCGATTGGCGGGGAGGCGCC.

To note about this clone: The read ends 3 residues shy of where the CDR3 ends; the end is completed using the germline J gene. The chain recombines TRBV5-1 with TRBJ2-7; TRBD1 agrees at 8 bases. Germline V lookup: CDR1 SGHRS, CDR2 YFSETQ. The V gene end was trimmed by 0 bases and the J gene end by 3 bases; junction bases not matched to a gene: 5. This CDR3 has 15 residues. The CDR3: CASSLADRGFYEQYF. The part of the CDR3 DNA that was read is TGCGCCAGCAGCTTGGCCGACAGGGGATTCTACGAG.

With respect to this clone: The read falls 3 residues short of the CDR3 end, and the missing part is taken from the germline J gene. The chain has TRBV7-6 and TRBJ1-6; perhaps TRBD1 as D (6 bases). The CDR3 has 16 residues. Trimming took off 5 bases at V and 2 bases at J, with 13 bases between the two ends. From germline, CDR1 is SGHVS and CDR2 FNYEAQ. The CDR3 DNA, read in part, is TGTGCCAGCAGCGTACAGGGTGCGGCCTATAATTCACCC. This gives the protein CASSVQGAAYNSP. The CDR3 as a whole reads CASSVQGAAYNSPLHF.

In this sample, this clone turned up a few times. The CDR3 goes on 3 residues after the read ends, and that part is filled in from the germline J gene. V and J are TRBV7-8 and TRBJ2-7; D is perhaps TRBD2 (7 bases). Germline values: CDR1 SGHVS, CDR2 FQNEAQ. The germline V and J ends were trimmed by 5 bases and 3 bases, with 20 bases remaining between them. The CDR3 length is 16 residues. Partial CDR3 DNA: TGTGCCAGCAGCCATTCGGCCGGAGGGGGGGACTACGAG. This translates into CASSHSAGGGDYE. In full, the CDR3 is CASSHSAGGGDYEQYF. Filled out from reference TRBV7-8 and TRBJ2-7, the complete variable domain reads GAGVSQSPRYKVAKRGQDVALRCDPISGHVSLFWYQQALGQGPEFLTYFQNEAQLDKSGLPSDRFFAERPEGSVSTLKIQRTQQEDSAVYLCASSHSAGGGDYEQYFGPGTRLTVT.

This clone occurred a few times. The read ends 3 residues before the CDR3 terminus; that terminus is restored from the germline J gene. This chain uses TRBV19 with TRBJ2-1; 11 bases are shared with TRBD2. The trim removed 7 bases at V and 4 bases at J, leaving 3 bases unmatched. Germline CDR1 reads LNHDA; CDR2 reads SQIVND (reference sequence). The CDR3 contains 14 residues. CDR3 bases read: TGTGCCAGTATAGCGGGGGGGCCTTACAATGAG. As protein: CASIAGGPYNE. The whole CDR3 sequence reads CASIAGGPYNEQFF.

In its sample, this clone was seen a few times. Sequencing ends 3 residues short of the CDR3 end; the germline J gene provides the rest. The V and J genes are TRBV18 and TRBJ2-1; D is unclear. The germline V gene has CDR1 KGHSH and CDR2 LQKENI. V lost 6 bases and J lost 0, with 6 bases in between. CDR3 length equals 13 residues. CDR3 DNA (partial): TGTGCCAGCTCGGCAGACTCCTACAATGAG. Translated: CASSADSYNE. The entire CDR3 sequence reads CASSADSYNEQFF.

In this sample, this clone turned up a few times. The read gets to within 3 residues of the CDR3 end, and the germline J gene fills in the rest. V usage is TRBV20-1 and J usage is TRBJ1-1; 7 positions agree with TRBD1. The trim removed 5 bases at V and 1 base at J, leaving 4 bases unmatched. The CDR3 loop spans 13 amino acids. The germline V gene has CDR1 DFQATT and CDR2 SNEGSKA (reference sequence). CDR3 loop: CSAPRTGNTEAFF. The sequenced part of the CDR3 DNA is TGCAGTGCTCCCCGGACAGGGAACACTGAA.

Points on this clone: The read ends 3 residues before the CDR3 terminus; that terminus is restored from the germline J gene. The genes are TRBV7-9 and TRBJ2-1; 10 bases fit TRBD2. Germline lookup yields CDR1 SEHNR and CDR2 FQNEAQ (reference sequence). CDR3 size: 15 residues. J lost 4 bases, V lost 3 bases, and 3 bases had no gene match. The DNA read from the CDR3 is TGTGCCAGCAGCTTGAGCGGGGGGGTTTACAATGAG. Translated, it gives CASSLSGGVYNE. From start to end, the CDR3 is CASSLSGGVYNEQFF.

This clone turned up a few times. The CDR3 reads CSVEPRTDYGYTF. Incomplete CDR3 DNA: TGCAGCGTTGAACCCCGGACTGATTATGGC. The chain recombines TRBV29-1 with TRBJ1-2; D ambiguous. The CDR3 end lies 3 residues beyond the end of the read and is filled in from the germline J gene. CDR1 is SQVTM and CDR2 is ANQGSEA in the germline V gene. This CDR3 is built from 13 residues. Trimming shortened V by 2 bases and J by 5 bases, and 12 bases separated the two germline ends.

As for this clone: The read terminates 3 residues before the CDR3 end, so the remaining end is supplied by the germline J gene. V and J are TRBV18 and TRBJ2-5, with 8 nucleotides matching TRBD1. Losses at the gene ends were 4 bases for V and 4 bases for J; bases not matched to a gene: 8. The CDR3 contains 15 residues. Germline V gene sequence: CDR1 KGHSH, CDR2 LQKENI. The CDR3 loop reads CASSQGTGMGETQYF. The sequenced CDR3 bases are TGTGCCAGCTCACAAGGGACAGGAATGGGAGAGACC.

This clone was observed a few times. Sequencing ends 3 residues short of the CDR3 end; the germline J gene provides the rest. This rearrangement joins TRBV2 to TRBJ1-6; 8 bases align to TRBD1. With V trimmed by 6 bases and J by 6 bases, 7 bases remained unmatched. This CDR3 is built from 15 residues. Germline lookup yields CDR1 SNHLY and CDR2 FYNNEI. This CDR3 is CASSRPTGVNSPLHF. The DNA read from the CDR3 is TGTGCCAGCAGCCGGCCGACAGGGGTTAATTCACCC.

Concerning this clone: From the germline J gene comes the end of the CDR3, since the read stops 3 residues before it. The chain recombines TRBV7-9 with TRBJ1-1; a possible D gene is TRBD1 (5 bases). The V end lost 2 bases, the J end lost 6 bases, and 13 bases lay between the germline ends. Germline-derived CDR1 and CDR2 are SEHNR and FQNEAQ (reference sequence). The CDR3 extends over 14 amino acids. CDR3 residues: CASSLPGDPAEAFF. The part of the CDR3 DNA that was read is TGTGCCAGCAGCTTACCGGGGGACCCGGCTGAA.

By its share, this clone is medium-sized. The sequenced part of the CDR3 DNA is TGTGCCAGCTGGAAGGACAGTTGGAACACTGAA. Its translation: CASWKDSWNTE. The complete CDR3 sequence is CASWKDSWNTEAFF. This chain connects TRBV5-4 to TRBJ1-1, with a possible D match to TRBD1 (6 bases). The CDR3 goes on 3 residues after the read ends, and that part is filled in from the germline J gene. V lost 7 bases and J 1 base, leaving 14 bases between the germline ends. This CDR3 contains 14 residues. Looked up from germline, CDR1 is SGHNT and CDR2 is YYREEE (reference sequence). The whole variable domain, filled in from reference TRBV5-4 and TRBJ1-1, reads ETGVTQSPTHLIKTRGQQVTLRCSSQSGHNTVSWYQQALGQGPQFIFQYYREEENGRGNFPPRFSGLQFPNYSSELNVNALELDDSALYLCASWKDSWNTEAFFGQGTRLTVV.

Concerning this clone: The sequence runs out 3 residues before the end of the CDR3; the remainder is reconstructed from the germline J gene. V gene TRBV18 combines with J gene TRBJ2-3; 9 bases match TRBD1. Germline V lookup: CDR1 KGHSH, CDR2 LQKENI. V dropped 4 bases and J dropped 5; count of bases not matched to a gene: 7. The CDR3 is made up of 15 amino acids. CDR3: CASSLAQGAQDTQYF. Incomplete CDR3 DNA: TGTGCCAGCTCACTCGCACAGGGGGCACAAGATACG.

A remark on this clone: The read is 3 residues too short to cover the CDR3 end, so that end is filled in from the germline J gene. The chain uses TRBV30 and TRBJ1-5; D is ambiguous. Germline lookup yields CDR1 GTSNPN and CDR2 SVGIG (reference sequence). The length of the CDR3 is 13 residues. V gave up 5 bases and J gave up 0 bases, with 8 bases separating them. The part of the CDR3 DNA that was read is TGTGCCTGGTCGGTACGTAGCAATCAGCCC. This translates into CAWSVRSNQP. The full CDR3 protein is CAWSVRSNQPQHF. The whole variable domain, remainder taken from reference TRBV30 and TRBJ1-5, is SQTIHQWPATLVQPVGSPLSLECTVEGTSNPNLYWYRQAAGRGLQLLFYSVGIGQISSEVPQNLSASRPQDRQFILSSKKLLLSDSGFYLCAWSVRSNQPQHFGDGTRLSIL.

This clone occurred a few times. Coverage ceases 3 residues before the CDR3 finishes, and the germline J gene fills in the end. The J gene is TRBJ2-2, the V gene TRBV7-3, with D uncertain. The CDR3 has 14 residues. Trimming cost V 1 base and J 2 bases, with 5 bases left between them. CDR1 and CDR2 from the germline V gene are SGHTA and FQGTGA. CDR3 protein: CASSLSPNTGELFF. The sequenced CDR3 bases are TGTGCCAGCAGCTTAAGTCCAAACACCGGGGAG.

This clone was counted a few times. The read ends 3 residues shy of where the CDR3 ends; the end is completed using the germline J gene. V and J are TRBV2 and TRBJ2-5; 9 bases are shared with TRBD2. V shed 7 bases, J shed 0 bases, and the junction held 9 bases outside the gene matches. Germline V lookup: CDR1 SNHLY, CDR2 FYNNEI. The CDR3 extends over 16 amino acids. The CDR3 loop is CASMKIERGDQETQYF. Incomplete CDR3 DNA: TGTGCCAGCATGAAAATAGAGCGGGGGGACCAAGAGACC.

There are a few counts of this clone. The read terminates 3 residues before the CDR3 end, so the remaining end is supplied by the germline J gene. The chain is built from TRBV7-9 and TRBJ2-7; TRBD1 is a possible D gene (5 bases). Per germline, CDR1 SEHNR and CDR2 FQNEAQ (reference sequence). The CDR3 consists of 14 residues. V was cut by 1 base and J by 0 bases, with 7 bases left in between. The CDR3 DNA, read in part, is TGTGCCAGCAGCTTAGTGACAGCCTCCTACGAG. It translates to CASSLVTASYE. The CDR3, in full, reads CASSLVTASYEQYF.

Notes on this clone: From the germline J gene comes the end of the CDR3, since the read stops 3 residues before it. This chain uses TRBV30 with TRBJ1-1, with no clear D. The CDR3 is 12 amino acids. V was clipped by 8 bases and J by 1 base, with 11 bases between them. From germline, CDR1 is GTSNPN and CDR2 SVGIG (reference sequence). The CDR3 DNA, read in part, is TGTGCCGGGCACAGACCGAACACTGAA. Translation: CAGHRPNTE. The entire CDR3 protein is CAGHRPNTEAFF. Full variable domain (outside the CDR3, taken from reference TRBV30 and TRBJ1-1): SQTIHQWPATLVQPVGSPLSLECTVEGTSNPNLYWYRQAAGRGLQLLFYSVGIGQISSEVPQNLSASRPQDRQFILSSKKLLLSDSGFYLCAGHRPNTEAFFGQGTRLTVV.

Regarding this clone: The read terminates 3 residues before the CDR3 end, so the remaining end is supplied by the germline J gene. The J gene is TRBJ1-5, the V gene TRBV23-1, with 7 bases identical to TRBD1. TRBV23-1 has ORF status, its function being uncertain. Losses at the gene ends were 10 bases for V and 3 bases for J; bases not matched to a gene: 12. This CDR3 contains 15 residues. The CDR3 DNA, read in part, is TGCGCCAAACAAATAGGGGGCAGTGACAATCAGCCC. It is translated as CAKQIGGSDNQP. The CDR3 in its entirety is CAKQIGGSDNQPQHF.

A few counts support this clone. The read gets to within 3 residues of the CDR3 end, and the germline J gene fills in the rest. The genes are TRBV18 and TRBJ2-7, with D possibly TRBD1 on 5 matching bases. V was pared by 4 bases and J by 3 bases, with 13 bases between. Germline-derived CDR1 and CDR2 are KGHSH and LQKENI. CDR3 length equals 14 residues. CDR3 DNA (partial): TGTGCCAGCTCACTGACAGACTCGTTCTACGAG. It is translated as CASSLTDSFYE. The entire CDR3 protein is CASSLTDSFYEQYF.

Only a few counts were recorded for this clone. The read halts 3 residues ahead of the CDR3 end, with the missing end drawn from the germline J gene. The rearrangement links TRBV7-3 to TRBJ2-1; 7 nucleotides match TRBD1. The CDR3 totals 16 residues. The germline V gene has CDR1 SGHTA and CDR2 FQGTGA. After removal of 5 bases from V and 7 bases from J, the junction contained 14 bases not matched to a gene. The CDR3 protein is CASSGRTGDSENEQFF. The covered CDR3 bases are TGTGCCAGCAGCGGGCGTACAGGGGATTCGGAAAATGAG. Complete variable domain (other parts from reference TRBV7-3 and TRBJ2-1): GAGVSQTPSNKVTEKGKYVELRCDPISGHTALYWYRQSLGQGPEFLIYFQGTGAADDSGLPNDRFFAVRPEGSVSTLKIQRTERGDSAVYLCASSGRTGDSENEQFFGPGTRLTVL.

The CDR3 DNA, read in part, is TGTGCCAGCAGCTTAGGAGGGGGCGGGCAGCCC. It yields the protein CASSLGGGGQP. The whole CDR3 protein is CASSLGGGGQPQHF. The chain links TRBV7-9 to TRBJ1-5, with 7 nucleotides matching TRBD1. The observed sequence ends 3 residues before the CDR3 terminus, with the missing tail filled in from the germline J gene. This CDR3 is 14 amino acids long. The trim removed 1 base at V and 7 bases at J, leaving 4 bases unmatched. CDR1 is SEHNR, CDR2 FQNEAQ, per germline (reference sequence).